The subject of this entry is one T cell receptor beta chain. This sample is drawn from a study of T cell changes during pregnancy in multiple sclerosis. Assay used: immunoSEQ multiplex PCR; TCRdb lists only in-frame clones, some missing. Of roughly 100,000 clones listed, approximately 89% are singletons. Sequencing used peripheral blood, obtained after pregnancy. The clonotype was recovered from a female donor with multiple sclerosis, enrolled in a pregnancy study.

As DNA, the CDR3 is TGTGCCAGCTCGGGGGGGGATGAGCAGTTCTTC. Translating it yields CASSGGDEQFF. V is TRBV27 and J is TRBJ2-1; 8 bases map to TRBD2. Germline CDR1 reads MNHEY; CDR2 reads SMNVEV (reference sequence). V lost 8 bases to trimming and J lost 8 bases; unmatched junction nucleotides: 2. There are 11 residues in the CDR3.